Following are 20 T cell receptor beta chains from one sample sequenced in a study of neurological immune-mediated disorders. A single record per CDR3 protein comes from TCRdb applying MiXCR to the 5' RACE reads. The sample lists 50,000 to 65,000 distinct CDR3 sequences; roughly 3.5% were seen once. The sequenced sample consisted of PBMCs. Receptors were obtained from a man aged 30 to 39 with multiple sclerosis.

This clonotype has a count of ten or more. CDR3 DNA sequence: TGCGCCAGCAGCTCTCAGGGGGCGGGCACTGAAGCTTTCTTT. It encodes CASSSQGAGTEAFF. V and J are TRBV5-1 and TRBJ1-1, with 8 bases identical to TRBD1. The CDR3 is 14 amino acids. The junction had 5 bases not matched to a gene; V was cut back by 3 bases and J by 4 bases. Per the germline V gene, CDR1 is SGHRS and CDR2 is YFSETQ.

The table lists this clonotype with many counts. The CDR3 DNA reads as TGCGCCAGCAGCTCCGAGACAGGGGCCGACGAGCAGTACTTC. Its protein product is CASSSETGADEQYF. V gene TRBV5-1 combines with J gene TRBJ2-7; 8 bases fit TRBD1. V lost 3 bases to trimming and J lost 5 bases; unmatched junction nucleotides: 7. The CDR3 loop spans 14 amino acids. Per germline, CDR1 SGHRS and CDR2 YFSETQ.

This clonotype was found many times. The chain is built from TRBV12-3 or TRBV12-4 and TRBJ2-5, with D unresolved. This CDR3 comprises 14 residues. V was shortened by 4 bases and J by 5 bases, with 14 bases between the two germline ends. CDR3 sequence reads: CASSWASLGETQYF. The DNA for the CDR3 is TGTGCCAGCAGTTGGGCGAGCCTAGGGGAGACCCAGTACTTC.

This clonotype showed up many times. The rearrangement uses TRBV7-9 and TRBJ2-7; 7 bases are shared with TRBD2. The V gene end was trimmed by 2 bases and the J gene end by 6 bases; junction bases not matched to a gene: 10. In germline, CDR1 is SEHNR, CDR2 FQNEAQ (reference sequence). The CDR3 is 15 amino acids. Here the CDR3 DNA reads TGTGCCAGCAGCTTAATCGGGGGGAACAGGCGCGAGCAGTACTTC. Translated: CASSLIGGNRREQYF.

Many counts were recorded for this clonotype. CDR3 amino acids: CSVEVAGAYGYTF. The CDR3, as DNA: TGCAGCGTTGAAGTGGCAGGGGCCTATGGCTACACCTTC. The genes are TRBV29-1 and TRBJ1-2, with D tentatively TRBD1 (6 bases). Germline V gene lookup returns CDR1 SQVTM and CDR2 ANQGSEA. This CDR3 has 13 residues. The V end was cut by 1 base, the J end by 4 bases, with 10 bases between. The full variable domain, with the rest looked up from reference TRBV29-1 and TRBJ1-2, is SAVISQKPSRDICQRGTSLTIQCQVDSQVTMMFWYRQQPGQSLTLIATANQGSEATYESGFVIDKFPISRPNLTFSTLTVSNMSPEDSSIYLCSVEVAGAYGYTFGSGTRLTVV.

This clonotype has a count of ten or more. The chain couples TRBV15 to TRBJ2-7; D is perhaps TRBD1 or TRBD2 (5 bases each). The CDR3 consists of 14 residues. V lost 2 bases and J 5 bases, leaving 13 bases between the germline ends. The germline V gene has CDR1 LNHNV and CDR2 YYDKDF (reference sequence). CDR3 sequence reads: CATSRPREIHEQYF. The CDR3 DNA reads as TGTGCCACCAGCAGACCCAGGGAGATCCACGAGCAGTACTTC.

There are a few counts of this clonotype. The V call is TRBV10-3, the J call TRBJ1-2; 8 bases fit TRBD1. CDR1 and CDR2 from the germline V gene are ENHRY and SYGVKD. Losses at the gene ends were 7 bases for V and 2 bases for J; bases not matched to a gene: 15. The CDR3 spans 17 residues. The CDR3: CAITAADRGKLNYGYTF. Written as DNA, the CDR3 is TGTGCCATCACCGCCGCTGACAGGGGAAAATTAAACTATGGCTACACCTTC.

The table lists this clonotype with a few counts. Sequence at one end of the junction differs from germline and may be a read error. V usage is TRBV28 and J usage is TRBJ1-5; 8 bases agree with TRBD1. The CDR3 contains 16 residues. CDR1 MDHEN and CDR2 SYDVKM come from the germline V gene. The CDR3 DNA follows: TGTGCCAGCAGCTCGGGGCACAGGGGGGGCAATCAGCCCCAGAATTTT. Amino acids: CASSSGHRGGNQPQNF.

This clonotype was observed at least ten times. CDR3 nucleotide sequence: TGTGCCAGCAGCGACGGACAGGCGGACTATGGCTACACCTTC. Its translation is CASSDGQADYGYTF. The J gene is TRBJ1-2, the V gene TRBV9; 7 nucleotides match TRBD1. The junction had 5 bases not matched to a gene; V was cut back by 3 bases and J by 3 bases. CDR3 length equals 14 residues. CDR1 and CDR2 (germline): SGDLS, YYNGEE.

This clonotype was seen many times. This chain connects TRBV27 to TRBJ2-7, with TRBD2 matching 15 bases. Trimming removed 5 bases from V and 5 bases from J; junction bases left unmatched: 7. This CDR3 region has 16 residues. The germline gives CDR1 MNHEY, CDR2 SMNVEV (reference sequence). DNA of the CDR3: TGTGCCAGCAGTGATTGGACTAGCGGGGGGGCCAACGAGCAGTACTTC. Translating gives CASSDWTSGGANEQYF.

This clonotype came up many times. The chain has TRBV29-1 and TRBJ2-5; D not certain. In germline, CDR1 is SQVTM, CDR2 ANQGSEA. The CDR3 spans 14 residues. V lost 0 bases and J lost 2, with 10 bases in between. For the CDR3, the DNA is TGCAGCGTTGAAGATCTCTACGGACAAGAGACCCAGTACTTC. Translated: CSVEDLYGQETQYF.

This clonotype was observed many times. The chain carries TRBV20-1 and TRBJ1-1; weak D call: TRBD1 (5 bases). The CDR3 extends over 12 amino acids. From germline, CDR1 is DFQATT and CDR2 SNEGSKA (reference sequence). The CDR3 nucleotides read TGCAGAATGACAGACATGAACACTGAAGCTTTCTTT. It yields the protein CRMTDMNTEAFF.

In this sample, this clonotype turned up many times. The V gene is TRBV27, the J gene TRBJ2-1, with a possible D match to TRBD2 (6 bases). CDR1 and CDR2 from the germline V gene are MNHEY and SMNVEV (reference sequence). Deletions cut 0 bases from V and 9 bases from J, with 24 bases between. The CDR3 totals 18 residues. CDR3 in amino acids: CASSLSPYSYLEGSEQFF. CDR3 DNA: TGTGCCAGCAGTTTATCACCCTACAGCTATTTGGAGGGGAGTGAGCAGTTCTTC.

This clonotype was observed at least ten times. This chain links TRBV20-1 with TRBJ2-1; D unclear. The CDR3 has 10 residues. The V gene's germline CDR1 is DFQATT and CDR2 SNEGSKA (reference sequence). V lost 5 bases and J 2 bases, leaving 1 base between the germline ends. CDR3 in amino acids: CSAAYNEQFF. As DNA, the CDR3 is TGCAGTGCTGCCTACAATGAGCAGTTCTTC.

This clonotype was seen ten or more times. A junction boundary mismatches the germline segment, possibly from a read error. J is TRBJ1-6 and V is TRBV7-8, with D uncertain. Germline values: CDR1 SGHVS, CDR2 FQNEAQ. The CDR3 covers 15 residues. As DNA, the CDR3 is TGTGCCAGCAGCCTAGCTAGGTTCTCGCGTTCACCCCTCCACTTT. Its translation is CASSLARFSRSPLHF.

This clonotype was seen at least ten times. The chain is built from TRBV5-1 and TRBJ2-2; D unclear. This CDR3 is built from 13 residues. Trimming left V 0 bases short and J 6 bases short, with 6 bases between. Germline V lookup: CDR1 SGHRS, CDR2 YFSETQ. The CDR3 nucleotides are TGCGCCAGCAGCTTGGTTGGGGCCGGGGAGCTGTTTTTT. Translation: CASSLVGAGELFF.

This clonotype was found many times. The chain has TRBV5-1 and TRBJ1-2; 10 positions agree with TRBD1. CDR3 size: 14 residues. V lost 3 bases and J lost 7; bases outside the gene matches: 6. The germline V gene has CDR1 SGHRS and CDR2 YFSETQ. The CDR3 here is CASSSPGQGFGYTF. DNA of the CDR3: TGCGCCAGCAGCTCACCGGGACAGGGGTTTGGCTACACCTTC.

This chain connects TRBV20-1 to TRBJ1-4; D may be TRBD1 (5 bases). Looked up from germline, CDR1 is DFQATT and CDR2 is SNEGSKA (reference sequence). The V gene lost 0 bases and the J gene lost 8 bases, with 16 bases spanning the gap. The CDR3 is made up of 15 amino acids. The chain's CDR3 is CSARDPWGGSEKLFF. The CDR3 nucleotides are TGCAGTGCTAGAGACCCATGGGGGGGGAGCGAAAAACTGTTTTTT.

Ten or more counts support this clonotype. The CDR3 sequence: CSAGPGTGNTGELFF. For the CDR3, the DNA is TGCAGTGCTGGACCCGGGACAGGGAACACCGGGGAGCTGTTTTTT. J is TRBJ2-2 and V is TRBV20-1; 8 bases match TRBD1. V shed 5 bases and J 1 base; nucleotides not matched to a gene: 6. The CDR3 spans 15 residues. Germline loops: CDR1 DFQATT, CDR2 SNEGSKA (reference sequence).

V is TRBV18 and J is TRBJ2-7; maybe TRBD2 (6 bases). The CDR3 consists of 15 residues. Looked up from germline, CDR1 is KGHSH and CDR2 is LQKENI. Trimming shortened V by 3 bases and J by 6 bases, and 18 bases separated the two germline ends. The CDR3, as DNA: TGTGCCAGCTCACCGCGCGCAGGAGGGATGGGCGAGCAGTACTTC. Amino acid sequence: CASSPRAGGMGEQYF.